What follows are 19 T cell receptor beta chains derived from one specimen sequenced in a study of blood T cell repertoires in COVID-19. Some clones are missing from TCRdb's copy, which holds only in-frame ones; the method was immunoSEQ multiplex PCR. The table has 150,000 or so clones, 70% to 90% seen once. The sequencing input was peripheral blood. These receptors all come from a woman aged 50 to 60 with COVID-19, enrolled during active disease.

The rearrangement links TRBV7-2 to TRBJ2-5, with 10 positions matching TRBD1. The V segment lost 1 base and the J segment 5 bases; nucleotides outside the gene matches: 7. The CDR3 runs 16 residues. From germline, CDR1 is SGHTA and CDR2 FQGNSA. The DNA of the CDR3 is TGTGCCAGCAGCTTAGGTGGACAGGGGGGTCTGGAGACCCAGTACTTC. Amino acid sequence: CASSLGGQGGLETQYF.

The chain couples TRBV4-1 to TRBJ2-7; D perhaps matches TRBD2 (6 bases). The CDR3 spans 14 residues. The V and J ends lost 0 bases and 3 bases respectively, with 9 bases between them. In germline, CDR1 is MGHRA, CDR2 YSYEKL. The CDR3 DNA is TGCGCCAGCAGCCAAGATCACGGGGGCTACGAGCAGTACTTC. It encodes CASSQDHGGYEQYF.

The chain has TRBV28 and TRBJ1-6; D might be TRBD1 (5 bases). This CDR3 comprises 14 residues. Trimming left V 6 bases short and J 3 bases short, with 9 bases between. Germline lookup yields CDR1 MDHEN and CDR2 SYDVKM. CDR3 loop: CASSRTNYNSPLHF. The CDR3 coding sequence is TGTGCCAGCAGCAGGACAAACTATAATTCACCCCTCCACTTT. Full variable domain (outside the CDR3, taken from reference TRBV28 and TRBJ1-6): DVKVTQSSRYLVKRTGEKVFLECVQDMDHENMFWYRQDPGLGLRLIYFSYDVKMKEKGDIPEGYSVSREKKERFSLILESASTNQTSMYLCASSRTNYNSPLHFGNGTRLTVT.

This chain uses TRBV10-2 with TRBJ2-7; possible D gene TRBD2, 7 bases. Trimming shortened V by 3 bases and J by 9 bases, and 12 bases separated the two germline ends. Germline V CDR1 and CDR2: WSHSY, SAAADI. The CDR3 is made up of 12 amino acids. CDR3 nucleotides: TGCGCCAGCAGTGAAGGGGGGGCCGCGCAGTACTTC. Translation gives CASSEGGAAQYF.

The rearrangement joins TRBV13 to TRBJ1-3; D not resolved. Germline loops: CDR1 PRHDT, CDR2 FYEKMQ (reference sequence). The CDR3 sequence is 14 residues long. V lost 5 bases to trimming and J lost 0 bases, with 8 bases between them. The DNA of the CDR3 is TGTGCCAGCAGCCCAGGTCTCTCTGGAAACACCATATATTTT. Its translation is CASSPGLSGNTIYF.

The rearrangement joins TRBV30 to TRBJ1-2; 7 bases map to TRBD1. CDR1 GTSNPN and CDR2 SVGIG come from the germline V gene (reference sequence). The length of the CDR3 is 16 residues. The V gene end was trimmed by 0 bases and the J gene end by 4 bases; junction bases not matched to a gene: 11. CDR3 sequence: CAWSVGDSGRVYGYTF. Here the CDR3 DNA reads TGTGCCTGGAGTGTAGGGGACAGTGGCAGGGTCTATGGCTACACCTTC.

This clone was seen only a few times. The rearrangement joins TRBV29-1 to TRBJ2-7; D possibly corresponds to TRBD1 (7 bases). The V gene lost 4 bases and the J gene lost 6 bases, with 16 bases spanning the gap. Per the germline V gene, CDR1 is SQVTM and CDR2 is ANQGSEA. This CDR3 has 13 amino acids. The CDR3 loop reads CSVAEGAGGEQYF. CDR3 sequence (DNA): TGCAGCGTTGCGGAGGGGGCAGGCGGCGAGCAGTACTTC.

This clone was counted once. J is TRBJ1-5 and V is TRBV28, with 8 positions matching TRBD1. CDR3 length: 18 residues. Germline-derived CDR1 and CDR2 are MDHEN and SYDVKM. The ends lost 3 bases at V and 0 bases at J; junction bases unmatched: 10. This CDR3 reads CASSFSTGGGYSNQPQHF. CDR3 DNA sequence: TGTGCCAGCAGTTTTAGTACAGGGGGGGGATATAGCAATCAGCCCCAGCATTTT.

In this sample, this clone turned up once. The CDR3 is CASSPRAPSGSYEQYF. CDR3 DNA sequence: TGCGCCAGCAGCCCCAGGGCCCCCTCGGGCTCCTACGAGCAGTACTTC. The V and J genes are TRBV4-1 and TRBJ2-7; a possible D gene is TRBD1 (5 bases). The ends were cut back, 4 bases at V and 0 bases at J, with 16 bases in the middle. The germline gives CDR1 MGHRA, CDR2 YSYEKL. CDR3 length: 16 amino acids.

The chain has TRBV5-1 and TRBJ2-3, with 8 bases lining up with TRBD2. V gave up 4 bases and J gave up 0 bases; unmatched junction bases: 4. Looked up from germline, CDR1 is SGHRS and CDR2 is YFSETQ. The CDR3 has 15 amino acids. The CDR3 loop is CASSTIAGSTDTQYF. The CDR3 nucleotides are TGCGCCAGCAGCACCATAGCGGGGAGCACAGATACGCAGTATTTT.

The gene calls are TRBV7-9 and TRBJ1-2; TRBD1 matches 7 bases. The junction had 2 bases not matched to a gene; V was cut back by 0 bases and J by 1 base. Germline assignment: CDR1 SEHNR and CDR2 FQNEAQ (reference sequence). The CDR3 runs 15 residues. The CDR3 spells CASSLAQGGNYGYTF. The CDR3, as DNA: TGTGCCAGCAGCTTAGCTCAGGGGGGTAACTATGGCTACACCTTC.

V usage is TRBV7-2 and J usage is TRBJ2-3, with TRBD2 matching 10 bases. The CDR3 has 19 residues. CDR1 is SGHTA, CDR2 FQGNSA, per germline. V shed 0 bases and J 2 bases; nucleotides not matched to a gene: 11. This CDR3 is CASSLALGLAPGVTDTQYF. CDR3 sequence (DNA): TGTGCCAGCAGCTTAGCGCTGGGACTAGCGCCCGGGGTCACAGATACGCAGTATTTT.

V gene TRBV7-9 combines with J gene TRBJ2-7; tentative D call: TRBD1 (6 bases). V was trimmed by 1 base and J by 3 bases, leaving 13 bases between them. The CDR3 length is 15 residues. Per the germline V gene, CDR1 is SEHNR and CDR2 is FQNEAQ (reference sequence). The CDR3, as DNA: TGTGCCAGCAGCTTAGGGACGACAGGAAACTACGAGCAGTACTTC. It codes for CASSLGTTGNYEQYF.

CDR3 coding DNA: TGTGCCAGCAGCACCGGGACAGGGGGTTCGGAGAGGTACTTC. This codes for CASSTGTGGSERYF. The V gene is TRBV5-8, the J gene TRBJ2-5; 11 nucleotides align to TRBD1. This CDR3 has 14 amino acids. Germline CDR1 SGHTS, CDR2 YDEGEE. V trimming: 4 bases; J trimming: 13 bases; junction bases outside the gene matches: 12.

The chain combines TRBV24-1 with TRBJ1-2; D perhaps matches TRBD1 (6 bases). V was cut by 3 bases and J by 4 bases, with 8 bases left in between. Germline CDR1 KGHDR, CDR2 SFDVKD. This CDR3 region has 13 residues. CDR3 bases: TGTGCCACCAGTGATACGGACAGCTATGGCTACACCTTC. This codes for CATSDTDSYGYTF.

The chain has TRBV5-6 and TRBJ1-1, with D tentatively TRBD1 (5 bases). The V and J ends lost 1 base and 6 bases respectively, with 7 bases between them. This CDR3 spans 12 amino acids. Per germline, CDR1 SGHDT and CDR2 YYEEEE. The CDR3 protein is CASSLQGPEAFF. The CDR3, as DNA: TGTGCCAGCAGCTTGCAGGGTCCTGAAGCTTTCTTT.

The CDR3 nucleotides are TGTGCCAGCAGCTTCCTAGCGGGGGGGCATATCTACAATGAGCAGTTCTTC. It yields the protein CASSFLAGGHIYNEQFF. The V and J genes are TRBV13 and TRBJ2-1; 12 bases are shared with TRBD2. The CDR3 consists of 17 residues. Per the germline V gene, CDR1 is PRHDT and CDR2 is FYEKMQ (reference sequence). The V segment lost 3 bases and the J segment 3 bases; nucleotides outside the gene matches: 6.

DNA of the CDR3: TGCGCCAGCAGCCAAGATACCGGGGGGCCCTACAATGAGCAGTTCTTC. Protein: CASSQDTGGPYNEQFF. The rearrangement links TRBV4-1 to TRBJ2-1; weak D call: TRBD2 (7 bases). The V end lost 0 bases, the J end lost 2 bases, and 11 bases lay between the germline ends. The CDR3 length is 16 residues. Germline CDR1 and CDR2: MGHRA and YSYEKL.

The chain combines TRBV4-1 with TRBJ1-2, with unresolved D. The CDR3 sequence is 16 residues long. Germline V lookup: CDR1 MGHRA, CDR2 YSYEKL. Trimming shortened V by 1 base and J by 4 bases, and 16 bases separated the two germline ends. Here the CDR3 reads CASSQGISVEIYGYTF. CDR3 coding DNA: TGCGCCAGCAGCCAAGGTATATCCGTAGAAATCTATGGCTACACCTTC.